A single sample is the source of the 17 T cell receptor beta chains below, sequenced in a study of shared clonotypes between healthy human individuals. Produced via immunoSEQ multiplex PCR; TCRdb's table is partial and in-frame only. Among 550,000 to 850,000 clones listed, approximately 72% were seen once. The sequencing sample was made of memory CD4+ T cells sorted from blood. Subset here: CD45RA-negative fraction. All receptors come from a woman in her twenties or thirties in good health.

The chain uses TRBV27 and TRBJ2-3, with 9 bases lining up with TRBD2. This CDR3 region has 13 residues. The germline V gene encodes CDR1 MNHEY and CDR2 SMNVEV (reference sequence). J lost 12 bases, V lost 6 bases, and 10 bases had no gene match. CDR3 protein: CASRTSGLGGQYF. The CDR3 bases are TGTGCCAGCAGGACTAGCGGCCTCGGTGGTCAGTATTTT.

This rearrangement joins TRBV6-1 to TRBJ2-7; weak D call: TRBD1 (6 bases). This CDR3 is built from 15 residues. Germline-derived CDR1 and CDR2 are MNHNS and SASEGT. V was clipped by 3 bases and J by 3 bases, with 15 bases between them. The CDR3 coding sequence is TGTGCCAGCAGTGAGGGGACAAGGACCCACTACGAGCAGTACTTC. Residues: CASSEGTRTHYEQYF.

The V gene is TRBV19, the J gene TRBJ2-1; 7 bases are a match to TRBD2. Germline V lookup: CDR1 LNHDA, CDR2 SQIVND (reference sequence). V was pared by 6 bases and J by 8 bases, with 4 bases of the junction left unmatched. This CDR3 contains 12 residues. The CDR3 protein is CASSMGGYEQFF. The CDR3 nucleotides are TGTGCCAGTAGCATGGGGGGGTATGAGCAGTTCTTC.

This chain joins TRBV29-1 and TRBJ1-1; tentative D call: TRBD1 (6 bases). Germline values: CDR1 SQVTM, CDR2 ANQGSEA. Trimming removed 5 bases from V and 0 bases from J, with 13 bases in between. This CDR3 contains 14 residues. This CDR3 is CSVRAGELNTEAFF. CDR3 DNA: TGCAGCGTTCGGGCAGGGGAACTGAACACTGAAGCTTTCTTT. Full variable domain (outside the CDR3, taken from reference TRBV29-1 and TRBJ1-1): SAVISQKPSRDICQRGTSLTIQCQVDSQVTMMFWYRQQPGQSLTLIATANQGSEATYESGFVIDKFPISRPNLTFSTLTVSNMSPEDSSIYLCSVRAGELNTEAFFGQGTRLTVV.

This clone came up a few times. This chain connects TRBV30 to TRBJ2-7, with TRBD1 as a possible D gene (6 bases). Trimming stripped 3 bases from V and 2 bases from J, with 8 bases between. The CDR3 has 12 residues. Germline V gene lookup returns CDR1 GTSNPN and CDR2 SVGIG (reference sequence). The CDR3 region has the DNA TGTGCCTGGAGAACAGGGCCCTACGAGCAGTACTTC. Amino acids: CAWRTGPYEQYF. Using reference TRBV30 and TRBJ2-7 for the parts outside the CDR3, the full variable domain is SQTIHQWPATLVQPVGSPLSLECTVEGTSNPNLYWYRQAAGRGLQLLFYSVGIGQISSEVPQNLSASRPQDRQFILSSKKLLLSDSGFYLCAWRTGPYEQYFGPGTRLTVT.

The chain links TRBV2 to TRBJ1-2; possibly TRBD1 for D (5 bases). Trimming cost V 4 bases and J 3 bases, with 9 bases left between them. CDR3 size: 13 residues. The germline V gene has CDR1 SNHLY and CDR2 FYNNEI. CDR3 sequence: CASSGRGDYGYTF. In nucleotides, the CDR3 is TGTGCCAGCAGTGGGAGGGGTGACTATGGCTACACCTTC.

This chain uses TRBV7-8 with TRBJ2-7; 8 nucleotides line up with TRBD2. J was trimmed by 3 bases and V by 5 bases; bases with no gene match: 12. The CDR3 covers 16 residues. Germline assignment: CDR1 SGHVS and CDR2 FQNEAQ. In nucleotides, the CDR3 is TGTGCCAGCAGCGGGCACATTTGGACTAGCCTCTACGAGCAGTACTTC. Translating gives CASSGHIWTSLYEQYF.

This rearrangement joins TRBV6-6 to TRBJ2-2, with 7 positions matching TRBD1. Trimming cost V 6 bases and J 7 bases; bases outside gene matches: 5. Germline V gene data show CDR1 as MNHNY and CDR2 as SVGAGI (reference sequence). This CDR3 has 13 amino acids. CDR3 in DNA: TGTGCCAGCAGGCACAGGGGTGTCGGGGAGCTGTTTTTT. Translated: CASRHRGVGELFF.

The rearrangement joins TRBV5-4 to TRBJ2-5; 7 bases line up with TRBD2. The CDR3 runs to 15 residues. V was clipped by 0 bases and J by 2 bases; unmatched bases: 4. The germline V gene encodes CDR1 SGHNT and CDR2 YYREEE (reference sequence). This chain's CDR3 is CASSLASGGQETQYF. CDR3 nucleotide sequence: TGTGCCAGCAGCTTGGCTAGCGGAGGGCAAGAGACCCAGTACTTC.

CDR3 amino acids: CASGLVGESEQFF. As DNA, the CDR3 is TGTGCTAGTGGTTTGGTTGGCGAATCTGAGCAGTTCTTC. J is TRBJ2-1 and V is TRBV12-5, with unresolved D. The CDR3 covers 13 residues. The germline V gene encodes CDR1 LGHNT and CDR2 FRNRAP. The germline V and J ends were trimmed by 0 bases and 9 bases, with 9 bases remaining between them.

This chain uses TRBV6-5 with TRBJ2-2, with TRBD1 identical over 7 bases. CDR1 is MNHEY and CDR2 is SVGAGI in the germline V gene. The V segment lost 2 bases and the J segment 7 bases; nucleotides outside the gene matches: 10. The CDR3 consists of 16 residues. CDR3 in amino acids: CASSYTITGVGGELFF. CDR3 bases: TGTGCCAGCAGTTACACCATCACAGGGGTTGGCGGGGAGCTGTTTTTT.

This clone has just one count. The chain carries TRBV27 and TRBJ2-1, with 9 bases lining up with TRBD2. The CDR3 is 16 amino acids. CDR1 and CDR2 from the germline V gene are MNHEY and SMNVEV (reference sequence). V was pared by 0 bases and J by 4 bases, with 4 bases of the junction left unmatched. CDR3 loop: CASSLSLAGTYNEQFF. DNA of the CDR3: TGTGCCAGCAGTTTATCGCTAGCGGGAACTTACAATGAGCAGTTCTTC.

This clone occurred once. V and J are TRBV9 and TRBJ1-3, with D uncertain. Deletions cut 0 bases from V and 6 bases from J, with 13 bases between. The CDR3 sequence is 15 residues long. CDR1 is SGDLS, CDR2 YYNGEE, per germline. DNA of the CDR3: TGTGCCAGCAGCGTAGCAGAGCACATCTCAAACACCATATATTTT. Translation gives CASSVAEHISNTIYF. Drawing the rest from reference TRBV9 and TRBJ1-3, the complete variable domain is DSGVTQTPKHLITATGQRVTLRCSPRSGDLSVYWYQQSLDQGLQFLIQYYNGEERAKGNILERFSAQQFPDLHSELNLSSLELGDSALYFCASSVAEHISNTIYFGEGSWLTVV.

J is TRBJ1-2 and V is TRBV27; tentative D call: TRBD1 (5 bases). The CDR3 contains 13 residues. V dropped 6 bases and J dropped 4 bases, with 12 bases sitting between them. Germline CDR1 is MNHEY and CDR2 is SMNVEV (reference sequence). The CDR3 spells CASRGPTPYGYTF. Written as DNA, the CDR3 is TGTGCCAGCAGGGGGCCAACCCCCTATGGCTACACCTTC.

The chain is built from TRBV5-6 and TRBJ1-2, with 9 bases identical to TRBD1. Germline CDR1 reads SGHDT; CDR2 reads YYEEEE. The CDR3 consists of 17 residues. The V segment lost 4 bases and the J segment 8 bases; nucleotides outside the gene matches: 18. The CDR3 spells CASSPLDLPGQGMGYTF. Written as DNA, the CDR3 is TGTGCCAGCAGCCCACTAGATTTACCGGGACAGGGCATGGGCTACACCTTC.

This CDR3 reads CASTKGGKAYGYTF. In nucleotides, the CDR3 is TGTGCCAGCACAAAAGGGGGGAAGGCTTATGGCTACACCTTC. V gene TRBV2 combines with J gene TRBJ1-2; possibly TRBD1 for D (6 bases). The V end lost 7 bases, the J end lost 5 bases, and 17 bases lay between the germline ends. This CDR3 region has 14 residues. Germline CDR1 SNHLY, CDR2 FYNNEI. Looking up the rest from reference TRBV2 and TRBJ1-2 gives the full variable domain: EPEVTQTPSHQVTQMGQEVILRCVPISNHLYFYWYRQILGQKVEFLVSFYNNEISEKSEIFDDQFSVERPDGSNFTLKIRSTKLEDSAMYFCASTKGGKAYGYTFGSGTRLTVV.

The V and J genes are TRBV6-5 and TRBJ2-1; D uncertain. CDR3 length: 13 amino acids. The germline V and J ends were trimmed by 0 bases and 8 bases, with 8 bases remaining between them. The V gene's germline CDR1 is MNHEY and CDR2 SVGAGI. The CDR3 reads CASSYSRVDEQFF. The CDR3 nucleotides are TGTGCCAGCAGTTACTCGAGAGTCGATGAGCAGTTCTTC.